This T cell receptor beta chain originates from a study of TIL therapy for anti-PD-1-resistant metastatic lung cancer. Study summary: Tumors carried a median about 1.6 non-synonymous mutations per megabase.

Sequencing used immunoSEQ v3. Sequencing used immunoSEQ multiplex PCR; TCRdb keeps in-frame clones, though not all of them. The table lists more than 55,000 clones, 70% to 90% of them singletons, with less than 3.5% in the top ten. Time point indicated: pre-treatment sample, taken before nivolumab and TIL therapy. The V gene's germline CDR1 is LNHDA and CDR2 SQIVND (reference sequence). The ends lost 0 bases at V and 2 bases at J; junction bases unmatched: 13. The CDR3 contains 19 residues. The clonotype originates from a person between 25 and 80 years old with non-small cell lung cancer. Material: blood, obtained at baseline. The rearrangement links TRBV19 to TRBJ2-1; TRBD2 agrees at 7 bases. CDR3 region: CASSIDLPRGGRAYNEQFF. CDR3 sequence (DNA): TGTGCCAGTAGTATAGATCTCCCTCGGGGAGGGAGGGCCTACAATGAGCAGTTCTTC.